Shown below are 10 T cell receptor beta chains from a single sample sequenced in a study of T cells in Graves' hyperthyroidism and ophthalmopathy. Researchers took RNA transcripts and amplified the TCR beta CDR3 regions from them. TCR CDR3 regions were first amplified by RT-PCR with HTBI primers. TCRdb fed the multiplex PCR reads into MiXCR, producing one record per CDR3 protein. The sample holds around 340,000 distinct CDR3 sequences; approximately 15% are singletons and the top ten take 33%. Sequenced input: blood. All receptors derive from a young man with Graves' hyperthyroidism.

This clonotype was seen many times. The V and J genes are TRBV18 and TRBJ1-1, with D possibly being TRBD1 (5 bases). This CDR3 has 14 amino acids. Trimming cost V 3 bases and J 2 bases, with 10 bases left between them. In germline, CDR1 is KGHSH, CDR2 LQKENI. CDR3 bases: TGTGCCAGCTCACCCCGGGACGGAAACACTGAAGCTTTCTTT. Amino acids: CASSPRDGNTEAFF.

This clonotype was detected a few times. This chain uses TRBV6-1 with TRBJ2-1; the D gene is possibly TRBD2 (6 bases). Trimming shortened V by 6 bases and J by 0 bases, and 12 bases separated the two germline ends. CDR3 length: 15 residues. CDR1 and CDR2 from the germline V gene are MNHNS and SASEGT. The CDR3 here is CASRTSLSSYNEQFF. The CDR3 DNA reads TGTGCCAGCAGGACTAGTTTGTCCTCCTACAATGAGCAGTTCTTC.

The CDR3 here is CASSQDGGLGNTEAFF. CDR3 nucleotide sequence: TGTGCCAGCAGCCAAGATGGGGGCCTGGGCAACACTGAAGCTTTCTTT. The V and J genes are TRBV4-2 and TRBJ1-1, with D possibly being TRBD1 (6 bases). V lost 0 bases to trimming and J lost 2 bases, with 13 bases between them. Germline CDR1 is LGHNA and CDR2 is YNFKEQ. CDR3 length equals 16 residues.

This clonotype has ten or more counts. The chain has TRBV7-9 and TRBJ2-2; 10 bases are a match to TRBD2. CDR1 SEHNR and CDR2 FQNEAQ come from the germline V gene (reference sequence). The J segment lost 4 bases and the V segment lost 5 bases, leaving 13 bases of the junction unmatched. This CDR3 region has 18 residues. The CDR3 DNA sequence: TGTGCCAGCAGCCCCCGGGGCTTAGCGGGAGGACTCACCGGGGAGCTGTTTTTT. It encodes CASSPRGLAGGLTGELFF.

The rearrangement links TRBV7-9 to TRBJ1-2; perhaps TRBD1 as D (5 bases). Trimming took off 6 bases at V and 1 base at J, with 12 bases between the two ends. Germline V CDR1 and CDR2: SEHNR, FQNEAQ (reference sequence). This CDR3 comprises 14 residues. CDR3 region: CASRDTTVNYGYTF. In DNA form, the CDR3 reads TGTGCCAGCAGGGATACGACAGTTAACTATGGCTACACCTTC. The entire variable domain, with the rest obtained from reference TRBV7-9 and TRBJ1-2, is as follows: DTGVSQNPRHKITKRGQNVTFRCDPISEHNRLYWYRQTLGQGPEFLTYFQNEAQLEKSRLLSDRFSAERPKGSFSTLEIQRTEQGDSAMYLCASRDTTVNYGYTFGSGTRLTVV.

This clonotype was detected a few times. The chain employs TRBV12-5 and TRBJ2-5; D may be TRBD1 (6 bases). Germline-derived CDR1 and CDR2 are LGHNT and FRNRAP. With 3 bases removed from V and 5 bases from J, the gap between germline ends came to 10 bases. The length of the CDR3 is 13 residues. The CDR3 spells CASGFQGHETQYF. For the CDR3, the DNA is TGTGCTAGTGGTTTTCAGGGGCATGAGACCCAGTACTTC.

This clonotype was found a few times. The chain's CDR3 is CASSSRQGAPQHF. As DNA, the CDR3 is TGTGCCAGCAGCTCCCGACAGGGTGCGCCCCAGCATTTT. This sequence joins TRBV7-9 and TRBJ1-5; 7 bases agree with TRBD1. There are 13 residues in the CDR3. Germline trimming cut 4 bases from V and 9 bases from J; bases unmatched to any gene: 6. CDR1 SEHNR and CDR2 FQNEAQ come from the germline V gene (reference sequence).

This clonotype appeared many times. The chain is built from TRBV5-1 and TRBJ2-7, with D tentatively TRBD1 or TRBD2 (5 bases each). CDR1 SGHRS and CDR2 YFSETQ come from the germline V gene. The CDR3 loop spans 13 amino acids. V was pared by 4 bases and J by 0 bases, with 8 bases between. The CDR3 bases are TGCGCCAGCAGCGGGACGAGCTCCTACGAGCAGTACTTC. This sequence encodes CASSGTSSYEQYF.

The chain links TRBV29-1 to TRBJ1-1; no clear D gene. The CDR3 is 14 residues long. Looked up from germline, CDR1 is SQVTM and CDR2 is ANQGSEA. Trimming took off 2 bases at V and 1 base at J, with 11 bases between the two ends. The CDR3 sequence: CSVERRTTNTEAFF. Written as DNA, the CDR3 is TGCAGCGTTGAAAGGCGGACGACGAACACTGAAGCTTTCTTT.

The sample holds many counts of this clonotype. CDR3 loop: CASSSRPRGTGPPGEQYF. CDR3 in DNA: TGTGCCAGCAGCTCCCGGCCCCGTGGGACAGGCCCACCGGGGGAGCAGTACTTC. The chain joins TRBV13 to TRBJ2-7; 8 bases fit TRBD1. Unmatched junction bases numbered 21, after V lost 4 bases and J lost 7 bases. Germline V gene sequence: CDR1 PRHDT, CDR2 FYEKMQ (reference sequence). The length of the CDR3 is 18 residues.